The 12 T cell receptor beta chains below come from one sample, sequenced in a study of early T cells in non-severe SARS-CoV-2 infection. TCRdb passed the 5' RACE reads through MiXCR, listing each CDR3 protein once. Of about 76,000 distinct CDR3 sequences in the sample, about 14% were seen once. Sequences were obtained from whole blood. These TCRs come from an adult who was a healthcare worker with PCR-confirmed SARS-CoV-2 infection or an uninfected control (not recorded which).

This clonotype has ten or more counts. This chain connects TRBV6-5 to TRBJ2-3; no clear D. The CDR3 is 13 amino acids. Deletions cut 6 bases from V and 0 bases from J, with 7 bases between. Germline-derived CDR1 and CDR2 are MNHEY and SVGAGI. The CDR3 sequence is CASSHDSTDTQYF. For the CDR3, the DNA is TGTGCCAGCAGCCACGACAGCACAGATACGCAGTATTTT.

This clonotype was seen only a few times. This chain uses TRBV2 with TRBJ1-4; a possible D gene is TRBD1 (6 bases). V gave up 6 bases and J gave up 2 bases, with 10 bases separating them. The CDR3 length is 14 residues. Germline CDR1 SNHLY, CDR2 FYNNEI. This CDR3 reads CASRSDRTNEKLFF. The DNA for the CDR3 is TGTGCCAGCAGATCCGACAGGACTAATGAAAAACTGTTTTTT.

The gene calls are TRBV6-2 or TRBV6-3 and TRBJ2-2; D unresolved. CDR1 MNHEY and CDR2 SVGEGT come from the germline V gene. Trimming cost V 6 bases and J 6 bases, with 14 bases left between them. The length of the CDR3 is 14 residues. CDR3 DNA sequence: TGTGCCAGCAGACTACTCCCCTTACCCGGGGAGCTGTTTTTT. This translates into CASRLLPLPGELFF.

The sample holds a few counts of this clonotype. The genes are TRBV7-2 and TRBJ2-5; the D is unclear. V was clipped by 4 bases and J by 2 bases, with 11 bases between them. This CDR3 is 14 amino acids long. Germline V CDR1 and CDR2: SGHTA, FQGNSA. The CDR3 sequence is CASSYITVQETQYF. In DNA, the CDR3 is TGTGCCAGCAGCTATATAACAGTACAAGAGACCCAGTACTTC.

This clonotype was seen more than once but under ten times. CDR3 nucleotide sequence: TGTGCCAGCAGCTTACCCACCCTAAAAGAGACAGGGGGGGACACCGGGGAGCTGTTTTTT. Translated, it gives CASSLPTLKETGGDTGELFF. J is TRBJ2-2 and V is TRBV7-8; TRBD1 agrees at 9 bases. The CDR3 contains 20 residues. Looked up from germline, CDR1 is SGHVS and CDR2 is FQNEAQ. J gave up 3 bases and V 2 bases, and 16 bases lay outside the gene matches.

This clonotype was found many times. V gene TRBV20-1 combines with J gene TRBJ1-6, with D uncertain. The CDR3 length is 11 residues. Deletions cut 3 bases from V and 7 bases from J, with 4 bases between. The V gene's germline CDR1 is DFQATT and CDR2 SNEGSKA (reference sequence). In nucleotides, the CDR3 is TGCAGTGCTAGGCCCAATTCACCCCTCCACTTT. This gives the protein CSARPNSPLHF.

The rearrangement joins TRBV7-6 to TRBJ2-1; 8 bases match TRBD1. Germline V gene lookup returns CDR1 SGHVS and CDR2 FNYEAQ. The V and J ends lost 5 bases and 0 bases, in that order; junction bases with no gene match: 9. CDR3 size: 17 residues. DNA for the CDR3: TGTGCCAGCAGCGGAATCTTGGACAGGGACTCCTACAATGAGCAGTTCTTC. It specifies CASSGILDRDSYNEQFF.

The J gene is TRBJ1-1, the V gene TRBV10-2; tentatively, D is TRBD1 (5 bases). The germline CDR1 and CDR2 sequences are WSHSY and SAAADI. The CDR3 is 14 amino acids. Trimming took 2 bases from V and 3 from J, leaving 10 bases between them. CDR3 protein: CASSEGAADTEAFF. Written as DNA, the CDR3 is TGCGCCAGCAGTGAGGGGGCCGCGGACACTGAAGCTTTCTTT.

This chain joins TRBV7-2 and TRBJ2-1; 7 positions agree with TRBD2. The trim removed 0 bases at V and 3 bases at J, leaving 8 bases unmatched. The CDR3 sequence is 17 residues long. Germline CDR1 and CDR2: SGHTA and FQGNSA. CDR3 in amino acids: CASSLARSGRFYNEQFF. The CDR3 DNA sequence: TGTGCCAGCAGCTTAGCGCGATCCGGGAGGTTCTACAATGAGCAGTTCTTC.

The V and J genes are TRBV2 and TRBJ2-1; 7 bases match TRBD2. The CDR3 length is 11 residues. V shed 11 bases, J shed 8 bases, and the junction held 6 bases outside the gene matches. Germline CDR1 reads SNHLY; CDR2 reads FYNNEI. The CDR3 loop is CAGGGRHEQFF. The CDR3 DNA is TGTGCCGGCGGGGGTCGCCATGAGCAGTTCTTC.

The V and J genes are TRBV28 and TRBJ1-5, with TRBD1 identical over 8 bases. J gave up 3 bases and V 3 bases, and 4 bases lay outside the gene matches. Germline V gene lookup returns CDR1 MDHEN and CDR2 SYDVKM. The CDR3 consists of 15 residues. The CDR3 loop reads CASSLWTGNNQPQHF. CDR3 in DNA: TGTGCCAGCAGTTTGTGGACAGGGAACAATCAGCCCCAGCATTTT.

This clonotype showed up just a few times. The V call is TRBV19, the J call TRBJ2-1; D is perhaps TRBD2 (7 bases). This CDR3 is 18 amino acids long. V lost 4 bases and J 8 bases, leaving 27 bases between the germline ends. Germline loops: CDR1 LNHDA, CDR2 SQIVND (reference sequence). The CDR3 spells CASSSINLLEGGEDEQFF. The CDR3, as DNA: TGTGCCAGTAGTAGTATCAACCTACTAGAGGGGGGGGAAGATGAGCAGTTCTTC.